This T cell receptor beta chain was recorded in a study of CD8 T cells in ankylosing spondylitis (TCRdb year 2017). Study-wide context: T cell receptor beta repertoires were profiled in healthy donors and ankylosing spondylitis patients so that disease-linked TCR variants could be found. In total, the full study cohort was made up of roughly 110 healthy donors and about two dozen ankylosing spondylitis patients. Peripheral blood was sampled, and synovial fluid was also collected from ankylosing spondylitis patients. What the study reported, not specific to this receptor: The disease-linked clones had a CD8+ phenotype and were found at relatively low frequencies in peripheral blood. The disease-linked clones were reported as significantly enriched in matched synovial fluid samples from ankylosing spondylitis patients. Some of the motif variants had been reported before in the synovial fluid and blood of reactive arthritis patients, a finding that suggests common disease-initiation mechanisms. A TCR beta motif made up of several highly homologous amino acid variants appeared to be characteristic of blood from ankylosing spondylitis patients.

Via the germline V gene, CDR1 is LGHNA and CDR2 YNFKEQ. Taken from cysteine to phenylalanine, the CDR3 has 20 residues. The entry retains the CDR3 DNA only, 60 bases that are in frame from base 1. V trim: 0 bases; J trim: 3 bases; unmatched bases: 7. Instrument used: Illumina HiSeq 2500. Quantitative 5'-RACE with molecular barcodes was the method used to prepare the TCR beta libraries. Concerning the study's data processing: Disease-linked TCR variants were identified with a new computational method built on a probabilistic model of VDJ rearrangement. TCRdb reworked the public reads: Q25 trimming with fastp, MiXCR clone assembly, productive beta chains retained. Every entry covers one CDR3 protein and lists the most common genes and DNA from its rows. The V and J calls reflect TCRdb's pipeline rather than the authors' work. For this sample the table gives roughly 260,000 distinct CDR3 sequences, of which around 18% were detected only once. Of the sample, less than 9% falls within the top ten clones.

This clonotype was recorded a few times. Its cognate antigen has yet to be identified. No base quality values were provided; no much bigger clone lies one nucleotide off. Material: blood, either unsorted or a sorted T cell fraction (not recorded which). This clonotype originated in a male donor with ankylosing spondylitis or in good health (not recorded which). Rearrangement joined TRBV4-2 to TRBJ2-6, and 14 junctional nucleotides match TRBD2. The sequenced DNA is TGTGCCAGCAGCCAAGACGGGACTAGCGGGAGTTCAGGTGGGGCCAACGTCCTGACTTTC. The encoded protein is CASSQDGTSGSSGGANVLTF.